Given below is one TCR beta chain in context. The sample is drawn from a study of T cell responses to AZD1222 COVID-19 vaccine. The protocol was immunoSEQ multiplex PCR, while the TCRdb copy is restricted to in-frame clones and leaves out a portion. The data hold about 150,000 clones, with 88% observed a single time. Material: peripheral blood, obtained on day 0 of AZD1222 vaccination. The TCR comes from an adult in good health.

This CDR3 is CASSLRTSGRAHEQFF. As DNA, the CDR3 is TGTGCCAGCAGTCTTCGGACTAGCGGGAGGGCCCATGAGCAGTTCTTC. The rearrangement uses TRBV28 and TRBJ2-1; 15 bases match TRBD2. CDR3 length: 16 residues. V shed 5 bases, J shed 8 bases, and the junction held 7 bases outside the gene matches. Germline V CDR1 and CDR2: MDHEN, SYDVKM.